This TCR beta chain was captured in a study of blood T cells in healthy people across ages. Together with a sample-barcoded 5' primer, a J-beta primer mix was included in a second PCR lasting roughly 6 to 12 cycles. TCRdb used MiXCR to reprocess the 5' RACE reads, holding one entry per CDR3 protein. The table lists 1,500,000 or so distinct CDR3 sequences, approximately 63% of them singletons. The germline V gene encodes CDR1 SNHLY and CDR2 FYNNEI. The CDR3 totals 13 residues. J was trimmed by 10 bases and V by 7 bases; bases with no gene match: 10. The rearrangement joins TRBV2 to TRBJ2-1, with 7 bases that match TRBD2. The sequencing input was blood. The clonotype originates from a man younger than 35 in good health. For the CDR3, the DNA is TGTGCCAGCACCGGACTAGGGACTTGGGAGCAGTTCTTC. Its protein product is CASTGLGTWEQFF.